Shown below are 23 T cell receptor beta chains from a single sample sequenced in a study of CD8+ T cells in alopecia areata. TCR sequencing used cDNA made by reverse transcription of extracted RNA. Clones were read by immunoSEQ multiplex PCR, and TCRdb kept only the in-frame ones, dropping some. The data show about 140,000 clones, about 88% seen once. Specified treatment: oral pan-JAK inhibitor, 5-10 mg twice daily. This specimen was CD8+ T cells sorted from blood, taken at week 4, from a patient treated with tofacitinib. These receptors were taken from a human donor with alopecia areata.

This chain links TRBV7-9 with TRBJ1-1; D gene uncertain. The CDR3 length is 15 residues. CDR1 is SEHNR, CDR2 FQNEAQ, per germline (reference sequence). Trimming shortened V by 5 bases and J by 3 bases, and 16 bases separated the two germline ends. CDR3 region: CASSTAGREDTEAFF. DNA of the CDR3: TGTGCCAGCAGCACAGCGGGTAGGGAAGACACTGAAGCTTTCTTT.

In this sample, this clone turned up once. This chain connects TRBV4-1 to TRBJ2-6; 7 bases line up with TRBD2. With 0 bases clipped from V and 1 base from J, the junction kept 3 bases outside the gene matches. The germline V gene has CDR1 MGHRA and CDR2 YSYEKL. The length of the CDR3 is 17 residues. The CDR3 loop is CASSQDPGGSGANVLTF. DNA of the CDR3: TGCGCCAGCAGCCAAGATCCCGGGGGGTCTGGGGCCAACGTCCTGACTTTC.

The genes are TRBV5-6 and TRBJ2-7; 10 positions agree with TRBD2. The CDR3 contains 15 residues. The germline V gene encodes CDR1 SGHDT and CDR2 YYEEEE. With 4 bases clipped from V and 5 bases from J, the junction kept 9 bases outside the gene matches. In DNA, the CDR3 is TGTGCCAGCAGCGAAGCGGGAGGGCCCGTCGACGAGCAGTACTTC. It is translated as CASSEAGGPVDEQYF.

The V and J genes are TRBV7-9 and TRBJ1-1; D ambiguous. Trimming pared 6 bases from V and 4 bases from J, leaving 21 bases between. The CDR3 is made up of 16 amino acids. Germline V gene sequence: CDR1 SEHNR, CDR2 FQNEAQ (reference sequence). CDR3 amino acids: CASRGAGPDLGTEAFF. The CDR3 DNA reads TGTGCCAGCAGGGGCGCCGGGCCCGATTTGGGCACTGAAGCTTTCTTT.

The chain combines TRBV6-6 with TRBJ2-7; D gene ambiguous. From germline, CDR1 is MNHNY and CDR2 SVGAGI (reference sequence). The V end was cut by 0 bases, the J end by 1 base, with 7 bases between. This CDR3 has 14 amino acids. CDR3 DNA sequence: TGTGCCAGCAGTTACTCTTCCTCGTCCTACGAGCAGTACTTC. This encodes CASSYSSSSYEQYF.

As DNA, the CDR3 is TGTGCCAGCAGTTGGGGAGGGAAAACTGAAGCTTTCTTT. This codes for CASSWGGKTEAFF. The rearrangement links TRBV27 to TRBJ1-1; D unclear. Germline values: CDR1 MNHEY, CDR2 SMNVEV (reference sequence). This CDR3 is built from 13 residues. Trimming left V 4 bases short and J 5 bases short, with 11 bases between.

This clone appeared a few times. The chain links TRBV27 to TRBJ1-2; TRBD1 aligns across 7 bases. This CDR3 comprises 13 residues. Trimming cost V 0 bases and J 9 bases; bases outside gene matches: 4. From germline, CDR1 is MNHEY and CDR2 SMNVEV (reference sequence). CDR3 amino acids: CASSLSRTGRYTF. In nucleotides, the CDR3 is TGTGCCAGCAGTTTATCTCGGACAGGACGCTACACCTTC.

The chain links TRBV18 to TRBJ2-3, with unresolved D. The CDR3 covers 14 residues. In germline, CDR1 is KGHSH, CDR2 LQKENI. Trimming removed 1 base from V and 1 base from J, with 6 bases in between. The CDR3 sequence is CASSPLDRTDTQYF. In nucleotides, the CDR3 is TGTGCCAGCTCACCACTTGACCGCACAGATACGCAGTATTTT.

This clone was counted a few times. This rearrangement joins TRBV29-1 to TRBJ1-2; D call uncertain. Germline CDR1 is SQVTM and CDR2 is ANQGSEA. V was trimmed by 1 base and J by 8 bases, leaving 11 bases between them. The CDR3 runs to 12 residues. CDR3 sequence reads: CSVEGREWGYTF. The CDR3 coding sequence is TGCAGCGTTGAAGGGAGGGAATGGGGCTACACCTTC.

This clone occurred once. The chain couples TRBV4-1 to TRBJ2-1; 7 nucleotides agree with TRBD1. The V and J ends lost 4 bases and 6 bases, in that order; junction bases with no gene match: 3. The CDR3 loop spans 13 amino acids. Germline V gene sequence: CDR1 MGHRA, CDR2 YSYEKL. The CDR3 bases are TGCGCCAGCAGCCTGGGACAGATCAATGAGCAGTTCTTC. As protein: CASSLGQINEQFF.

The V and J genes are TRBV7-6 and TRBJ1-4; D remains ambiguous. The CDR3 runs 14 residues. The V gene lost 3 bases and the J gene lost 4 bases, with 9 bases spanning the gap. Germline lookup yields CDR1 SGHVS and CDR2 FNYEAQ. The CDR3 region has the DNA TGTGCCAGCAGCTTCGGCGAACTTAATGAAAAACTGTTTTTT. Its protein product is CASSFGELNEKLFF.

This rearrangement joins TRBV29-1 to TRBJ2-1, with no clear D. V lost 2 bases to trimming and J lost 8 bases, with 10 bases between them. This CDR3 comprises 12 residues. Germline-derived CDR1 and CDR2 are SQVTM and ANQGSEA. The CDR3 coding sequence is TGCAGCGTTGAAACGCACGCGGATGAGCAGTTCTTC. Translated, it gives CSVETHADEQFF.

The chain recombines TRBV13 with TRBJ2-4; the D gene is possibly TRBD2 (6 bases). This CDR3 is 15 amino acids long. V was clipped by 5 bases and J by 6 bases, with 17 bases between them. Germline V CDR1 and CDR2: PRHDT, FYEKMQ (reference sequence). In nucleotides, the CDR3 is TGTGCCAGCAGCCCGAGGACGGCAGCGGGAAACATTCAGTACTTC. It translates to CASSPRTAAGNIQYF.

This sequence joins TRBV6-1 and TRBJ2-1, with D possibly matching TRBD2 (6 bases). Germline V lookup: CDR1 MNHNS, CDR2 SASEGT. V was clipped by 2 bases and J by 12 bases, with 17 bases between them. The CDR3 has 14 residues. CDR3 amino acids: CASSEKAGLDWQFF. CDR3 sequence (DNA): TGTGCCAGCAGTGAAAAGGCGGGGTTAGACTGGCAGTTCTTC.

The chain is built from TRBV11-2 and TRBJ1-4; D is ambiguous. Trimming took 1 base from V and 3 from J, leaving 6 bases between them. Germline V gene sequence: CDR1 SGHAT, CDR2 FQNNGV. This CDR3 is built from 14 residues. CDR3 loop: CASSLGEPNEKLFF. Here the CDR3 DNA reads TGTGCCAGCAGCTTAGGGGAACCTAATGAAAAACTGTTTTTT.

This clone was counted a single time. The chain uses TRBV19 and TRBJ2-5, with D tentatively TRBD1 (5 bases). This CDR3 has 14 amino acids. Germline lookup yields CDR1 LNHDA and CDR2 SQIVND (reference sequence). V lost 3 bases and J 3 bases, leaving 11 bases between the germline ends. The CDR3 region is CASSMGQTKETQYF. The CDR3, as DNA: TGTGCCAGTAGTATGGGGCAAACTAAAGAGACCCAGTACTTC.

This clone was observed a few times. The rearrangement joins TRBV7-9 to TRBJ2-7; D not resolved. Germline loops: CDR1 SEHNR, CDR2 FQNEAQ (reference sequence). With 7 bases removed from V and 3 bases from J, the gap between germline ends came to 7 bases. The CDR3 runs 11 residues. CDR3 region: CASTYLYEQYF. CDR3 DNA: TGTGCCAGCACCTACCTCTACGAGCAGTACTTC.

The rearrangement uses TRBV5-1 and TRBJ2-2; 8 positions match TRBD2. Germline trimming cut 7 bases from V and 3 bases from J; bases unmatched to any gene: 8. Germline V gene data show CDR1 as SGHRS and CDR2 as YFSETQ. The CDR3 contains 15 residues. This chain's CDR3 is CASHPGGGYTGELFF. DNA for the CDR3: TGCGCCAGCCACCCGGGCGGGGGGTACACCGGGGAGCTGTTTTTT.

The V and J genes are TRBV5-1 and TRBJ1-2; D is possibly TRBD1 (6 bases). Trimming took 1 base from V and 6 from J, leaving 13 bases between them. From germline, CDR1 is SGHRS and CDR2 YFSETQ. CDR3 length equals 14 residues. The CDR3 is CASSLTGNEDGYTF. The CDR3 region has the DNA TGCGCCAGCAGCTTGACAGGGAACGAGGATGGCTACACCTTC.

The chain couples TRBV29-1 to TRBJ1-1; D not certain. Trimming pared 2 bases from V and 4 bases from J, leaving 11 bases between. The CDR3 contains 13 residues. CDR1 SQVTM and CDR2 ANQGSEA come from the germline V gene. The CDR3 nucleotides are TGCAGCGTTGAAAAGCCGGGGAGCACTGAAGCTTTCTTT. Amino acid sequence: CSVEKPGSTEAFF.

V gene TRBV5-6 combines with J gene TRBJ2-1, with D possibly called TRBD1 or TRBD2 (5 bases each). The germline CDR1 and CDR2 sequences are SGHDT and YYEEEE. This CDR3 spans 16 amino acids. Trimming left V 4 bases short and J 2 bases short, with 16 bases between. CDR3 in amino acids: CASSEGRAFAYNEQFF. The CDR3, as DNA: TGTGCCAGCAGCGAGGGGCGGGCCTTCGCCTACAATGAGCAGTTCTTC.

This rearrangement joins TRBV7-6 to TRBJ1-1; 9 nucleotides align to TRBD1. Germline values: CDR1 SGHVS, CDR2 FNYEAQ. V lost 4 bases, J lost 5 bases, and 8 bases stayed unmatched. The CDR3 extends over 15 amino acids. In nucleotides, the CDR3 is TGTGCCAGCAGCTCCGAACAGGGGGCGCTGACTGAAGCTTTCTTT. Amino acid sequence: CASSSEQGALTEAFF. Filled out from reference TRBV7-6 and TRBJ1-1, the complete variable domain reads GAGVSQSPRYKVTKRGQDVALRCDPISGHVSLYWYRQALGQGPEFLTYFNYEAQQDKSGLPNDRFSAERPEGSISTLTIQRTEQRDSAMYRCASSSEQGALTEAFFGQGTRLTVV.

This clone showed up just once. The chain combines TRBV5-6 with TRBJ1-2; D remains ambiguous. The CDR3 is made up of 14 amino acids. V dropped 0 bases and J dropped 3 bases, with 9 bases sitting between them. Germline CDR1 SGHDT, CDR2 YYEEEE. The CDR3 protein is CASSLDAGDYGYTF. In DNA form, the CDR3 reads TGTGCCAGCAGCTTGGACGCAGGCGACTATGGCTACACCTTC.